Listed below are T cell receptor beta chains from one sample, sequenced in a study of blood T cell repertoires in COVID-19. Generated by immunoSEQ multiplex PCR, the TCRdb table keeps only in-frame clones and is missing some. Among some 350,000 clones, about 90% were seen once, and the ten largest hold around 3%. The sample was peripheral blood. All receptors come from a woman under 40 with COVID-19, enrolled during active disease. CDR3s leave out the opening cysteine and the closing phenylalanine or tryptophan.

CDR3aa	len	j_gene	v_gene
AINPGTGNDEQF	12	TRBJ2-1	TRBV10-3
ASSPPIPGANEKLF	14	TRBJ1-4	TRBV18
ASSPGLALPREQY	13	TRBJ2-7	TRBV28
ASSTGRRPQH	10	TRBJ1-5	TRBV19
ASSQTGTADTGELF	14	TRBJ2-2	TRBV4-1
ASSFTRDNEQF	11	TRBJ2-1	TRBV10-2
ASSSGQGTEKLF	12	TRBJ1-4	TRBV5-1
ASSPQGGPPGELF	13	TRBJ2-2	TRBV2
ASSYQVLNTEAF	12	TRBJ1-1	TRBV6-2/TRBV6-3
ASSPNTDTQY	10	TRBJ2-3	TRBV11-2
ASSYEYSYYEQY	12	TRBJ2-7	TRBV6-5
ASSPLLDSTTEAF	13	TRBJ1-1	TRBV18
ASTPGTGSGIYPLH	14	TRBJ1-6	TRBV19
ASSQNSLTSGNTDTQY	16	TRBJ2-3	TRBV4-3
ASSLESPAYNEQF	13	TRBJ2-1	TRBV7-9
ATSRERVSNEQF	12	TRBJ2-1	TRBV15
ASSRGGRYTSGGWETQY	17	TRBJ2-5	TRBV7-6
ASSPGGRAYSSYNEQF	16	TRBJ2-1	TRBV7-9
ASSPPTESYGYT	12	TRBJ1-2	TRBV18
ASSIQGFGYT	10	TRBJ1-2	TRBV6-5
ATSDRGTGTSGYT	13	TRBJ1-2	TRBV24-1
ASSRGRTEAF	10	TRBJ1-1	TRBV12-3/TRBV12-4
ATSQGGGETQY	11	TRBJ2-5	TRBV19
ASIPGQGLYEQY	12	TRBJ2-7	TRBV6-6
ATSEGAHGSSYNEQF	15	TRBJ2-1	TRBV24-1
ASSVEGERYNEQF	13	TRBJ2-1	TRBV9
ASSLAGAGQPQH	12	TRBJ1-5	TRBV7-9
ASRRAGTGGSDTQY	14	TRBJ2-3	TRBV5-1
ASKQASIETQY	11	TRBJ2-5	TRBV5-4
ASSLAGSYNEQF	12	TRBJ2-1	TRBV11-3
ASSLDQGLHFYNEQF	15	TRBJ2-1	TRBV11-2
ASSSSGDTQY	10	TRBJ2-3	TRBV5-4
ASSFREGGGYT	11	TRBJ1-2	TRBV6-2/TRBV6-3
ASSIAGKVYGYT	12	TRBJ1-2	TRBV19
ASSAPPRYTEAF	12	TRBJ1-1	TRBV28
ASSSKQGASYNEQF	14	TRBJ2-1	TRBV13
ASSSGGSTGANVLT	14	TRBJ2-6	TRBV28
ASRRTTNEQF	10	TRBJ2-1	TRBV12-3/TRBV12-4
ASSYSSSYEQY	11	TRBJ2-7	TRBV6-5